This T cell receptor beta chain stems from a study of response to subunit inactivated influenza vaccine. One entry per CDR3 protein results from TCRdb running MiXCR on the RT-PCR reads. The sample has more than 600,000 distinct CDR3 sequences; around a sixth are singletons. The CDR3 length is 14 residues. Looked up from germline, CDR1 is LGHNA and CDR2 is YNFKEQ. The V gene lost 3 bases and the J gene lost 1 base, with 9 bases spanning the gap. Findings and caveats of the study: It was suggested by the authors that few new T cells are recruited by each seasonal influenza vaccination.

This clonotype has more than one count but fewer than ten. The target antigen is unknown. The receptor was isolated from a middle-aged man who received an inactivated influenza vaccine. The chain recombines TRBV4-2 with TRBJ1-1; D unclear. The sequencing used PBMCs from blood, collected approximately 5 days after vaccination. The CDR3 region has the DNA TGTGCCAGCAGCCACCACGGACCGAACACTGAAGCTTTCTTT. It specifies CASSHHGPNTEAFF.